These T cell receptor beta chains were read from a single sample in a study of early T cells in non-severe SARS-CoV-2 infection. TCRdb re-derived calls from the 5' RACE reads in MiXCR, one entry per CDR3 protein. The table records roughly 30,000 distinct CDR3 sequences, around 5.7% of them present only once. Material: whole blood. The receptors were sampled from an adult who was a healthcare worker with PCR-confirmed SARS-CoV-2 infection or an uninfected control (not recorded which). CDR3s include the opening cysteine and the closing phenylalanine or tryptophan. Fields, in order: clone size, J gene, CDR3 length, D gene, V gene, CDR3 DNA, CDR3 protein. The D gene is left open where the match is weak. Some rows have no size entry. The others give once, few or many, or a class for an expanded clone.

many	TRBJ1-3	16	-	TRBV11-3	TGTGCCAGCAGCCGCTCCCCCGGAGGCGCAGGAAACACCATATATTTT	CASSRSPGGAGNTIYF
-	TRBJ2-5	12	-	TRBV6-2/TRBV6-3	TGTGCCAGCAGTTACCGGGGAGAGACCCAGTACTTC	CASSYRGETQYF
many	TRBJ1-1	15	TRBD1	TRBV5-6	TGTGCCAGCAGCGGAGACAGGGGGCTTACGGCTGAAGCTTTCTTT	CASSGDRGLTAEAFF
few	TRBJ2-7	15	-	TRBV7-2	TGTGCCAGCAGCTTAGAGGGGGGCAGGGGCCGCGAGCAGTACTTC	CASSLEGGRGREQYF
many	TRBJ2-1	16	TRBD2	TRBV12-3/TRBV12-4	TGTGCCAGCAGTTCCAGTCGGACTAGCGGGGTTTTTGAGCAGTTCTTC	CASSSSRTSGVFEQFF
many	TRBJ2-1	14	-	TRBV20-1	TGCAGTGCTAGAGATCCGACAGGCGGCGATGAGCAGTTCTTC	CSARDPTGGDEQFF
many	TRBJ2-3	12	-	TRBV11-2	TGTGCCAGCAGCTCCCCCCTTTATACGCAGTATTTT	CASSSPLYTQYF
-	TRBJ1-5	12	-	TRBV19	TGTGCCAGTAGGACCTCCGACATGCCCCAGCATTTT	CASRTSDMPQHF
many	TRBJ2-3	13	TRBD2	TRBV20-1	TGCAGTGCTACTAGCGGTCTGACAGATACGCAGTATTTT	CSATSGLTDTQYF
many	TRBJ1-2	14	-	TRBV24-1	TGTGCCACCAGTGATAGGGGCCCTAACTATGGCTACACCTTC	CATSDRGPNYGYTF
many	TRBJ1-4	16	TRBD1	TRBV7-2	TGTGCCAGCAGCAAGTCACGGACAGGGGGAGGGGAAAAACTGTTTTTT	CASSKSRTGGGEKLFF
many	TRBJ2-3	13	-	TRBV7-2	TGTGCCAGCAGCTTACTAGCAGGATATACGCAGTATTTT	CASSLLAGYTQYF
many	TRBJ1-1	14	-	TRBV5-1	TGCGCCAGCAGCTTGGGGACAGTAACACTTGAAGCTTTCTTT	CASSLGTVTLEAFF
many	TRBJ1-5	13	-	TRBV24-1	TGTGCCACCAATGAGGGGGGCAATCAGCCCCAGCATTTT	CATNEGGNQPQHF
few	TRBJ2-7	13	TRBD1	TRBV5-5	TGTGCCAGCAGCTTTCGGGGACAGTACGAGCAGTACTTC	CASSFRGQYEQYF
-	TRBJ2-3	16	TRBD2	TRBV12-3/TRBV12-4	TGTGCCAGCAGTTTAAAACTAGCGGGGGGCACAGATACGCAGTATTTT	CASSLKLAGGTDTQYF
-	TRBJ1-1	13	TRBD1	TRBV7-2	TGTGCCAGCAGCTTAGGCAGGGGGCTGGAGGCTTTCTTT	CASSLGRGLEAFF
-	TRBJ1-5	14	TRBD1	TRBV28	TGTGCCAGCTCCCTAACAGGGGGCAATCAGCCCCAGCATTTT	CASSLTGGNQPQHF
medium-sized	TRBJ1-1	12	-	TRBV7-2	TGTGCCAGCACCCCACTTCACACTGAAGCTTTCTTT	CASTPLHTEAFF
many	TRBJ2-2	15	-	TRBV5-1	TGCGCCAGCAGCTCGTGGGTGTCCAACACCGGGGAGCTGTTTTTT	CASSSWVSNTGELFF
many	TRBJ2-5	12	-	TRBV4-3	TGCGCCAGCAGCCAAGATAGAGAGACCCAGTACTTC	CASSQDRETQYF
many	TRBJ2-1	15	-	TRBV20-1	TGCAGTGCTTCACAGAGGGCAGAACCCTACAATGAGCAGTTCTTC	CSASQRAEPYNEQFF
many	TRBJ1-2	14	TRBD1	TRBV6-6	TGTGCCAGCAGTTACGGACAGGGGCCCTATGGCTACACCTTC	CASSYGQGPYGYTF
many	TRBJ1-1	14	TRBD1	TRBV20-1	TGCAGTGCCCGCCCGAGGACAGGGATTTTCAAAGCTTTCTTT	CSARPRTGIFKAFF
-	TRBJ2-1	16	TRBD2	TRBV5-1	TGCGCCAGCAGCCCCCGTCCGGGACTAGCGAGCAATGAGCAGTTCTTC	CASSPRPGLASNEQFF
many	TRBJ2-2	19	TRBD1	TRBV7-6	TGTGCCAGCAGCCTCCGTCCGGGACAGGGGGCACCGAACAGCGGGGAGCTGTTTTTT	CASSLRPGQGAPNSGELFF
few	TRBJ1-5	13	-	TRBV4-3	TGCGCCAGCAGCCAAGATATGGGTCAGCCCCAGCATTTT	CASSQDMGQPQHF
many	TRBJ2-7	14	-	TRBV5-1	TGCGCCAGCAGCTTGGAGGCAGGGTTGCGCGAGCAGTACTTC	CASSLEAGLREQYF
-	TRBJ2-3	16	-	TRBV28	TGTGCCAGCAGTTATCTGACAGGTCCTAGCACAGATACGCAGTATTTT	CASSYLTGPSTDTQYF
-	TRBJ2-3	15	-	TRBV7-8	TGTGCCAGCAGCTTAGCGCTTGTTGGGGCAGATACGCAGTATTTT	CASSLALVGADTQYF
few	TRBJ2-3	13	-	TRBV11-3	TGTGCCAGCAGCCTAACGAGCGAAGATACGCAGTATTTT	CASSLTSEDTQYF
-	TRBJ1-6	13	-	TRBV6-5	TGTGCCAGCAATCGGGCCGCTGTATCACCCCTCCACTTT	CASNRAAVSPLHF
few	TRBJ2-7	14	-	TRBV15	TGTGCCACCAGCAGGACAGGAGGAACCTACGAGCAGTACTTC	CATSRTGGTYEQYF
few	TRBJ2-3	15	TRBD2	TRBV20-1	TGCAGTGCCGATCCCTTAGCGGGGGGGCCAGATACGCAGTATTTT	CSADPLAGGPDTQYF
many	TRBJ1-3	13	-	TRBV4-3	TGCGCCAGCAGCCAAGATTCAGGAAACACCATATATTTT	CASSQDSGNTIYF
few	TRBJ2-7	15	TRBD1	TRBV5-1	TGCGCCAGCAGCCCCGGGACAGGGGATAGGTACGAGCAGTACTTC	CASSPGTGDRYEQYF
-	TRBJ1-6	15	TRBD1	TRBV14	TGTGCCAGCAGCCGCTTGGACAGGAGTTACTCACCCCTCCACTTT	CASSRLDRSYSPLHF
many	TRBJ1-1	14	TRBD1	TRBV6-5	TGTGCCAGCAGTTACGGACAGGGGAACACTGAAGCTTTCTTT	CASSYGQGNTEAFF
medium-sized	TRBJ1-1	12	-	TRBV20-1	TGCAGTGCTAGAGATCGTCCGGACAGCCAGTCCTTT	CSARDRPDSQSF
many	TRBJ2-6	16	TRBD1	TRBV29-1	TGCAGCGTTTGGCTTTTTGGGACAGCTGGGGCCAACGTCCTGACTTTC	CSVWLFGTAGANVLTF
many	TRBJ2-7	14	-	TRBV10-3	TGTGCCATCAGTGCACAGGCGTCATCCTACGAGCAGTACTTC	CAISAQASSYEQYF
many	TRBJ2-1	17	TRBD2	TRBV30	TGTGCCTGGCGGGAGCGGGGGGCGAGAAGCTCCTACAATGAGCAGTTCTTC	CAWRERGARSSYNEQFF
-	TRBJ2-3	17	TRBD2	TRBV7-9	TGTGCCAGCAGCTTCCCCCCCACTAGCGGGGGGACCGATACGCAGTATTTT	CASSFPPTSGGTDTQYF
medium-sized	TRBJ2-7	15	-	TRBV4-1	TGCGCCAGCAGCCATGTCCTGGGACTGACAGCCGAGCAGTACTTC	CASSHVLGLTAEQYF
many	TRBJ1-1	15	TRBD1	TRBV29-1	TGCAGCGTTGAAGATCCCGAGGGGGCTAGCACTGAAGCTTTCTTT	CSVEDPEGASTEAFF
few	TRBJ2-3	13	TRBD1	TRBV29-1	TGCAGCGTTGCGGACAGGGGGGCAGATACGCAGTATTTT	CSVADRGADTQYF
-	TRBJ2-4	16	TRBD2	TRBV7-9	TGTGCCAGCAGCCCGAACATCAGCCGGGGGGAGAACATTCAGTACTTC	CASSPNISRGENIQYF
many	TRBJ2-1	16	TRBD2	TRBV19	TGTGCCAGTAGTATCTCGATCGGACTAGTTCGGCATGAGCAGTTCTTC	CASSISIGLVRHEQFF
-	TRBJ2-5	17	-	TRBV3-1	TGTGCCAGCAGCCAAGATCCACCGGGACACGACCAAGAGACCCAGTACTTC	CASSQDPPGHDQETQYF
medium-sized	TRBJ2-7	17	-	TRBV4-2	TGTGCCAGCAGCCAAGATAGTTTGGGGGTAAAAGCCTACGAGCAGTACTTC	CASSQDSLGVKAYEQYF
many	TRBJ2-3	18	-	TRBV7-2	TGTGCCAGCACCCAAAATACCAGGGAGACGGAATTCACAGATACGCAGTATTTT	CASTQNTRETEFTDTQYF
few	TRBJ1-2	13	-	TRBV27	TGTGCCAGCAGTTTAATCCAGGGGAATGGCTACACCTTC	CASSLIQGNGYTF
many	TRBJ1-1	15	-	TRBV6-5	TGTGCCAGCAGTTGGAGCTTGGGGGGGAACACTGAAGCTTTCTTT	CASSWSLGGNTEAFF